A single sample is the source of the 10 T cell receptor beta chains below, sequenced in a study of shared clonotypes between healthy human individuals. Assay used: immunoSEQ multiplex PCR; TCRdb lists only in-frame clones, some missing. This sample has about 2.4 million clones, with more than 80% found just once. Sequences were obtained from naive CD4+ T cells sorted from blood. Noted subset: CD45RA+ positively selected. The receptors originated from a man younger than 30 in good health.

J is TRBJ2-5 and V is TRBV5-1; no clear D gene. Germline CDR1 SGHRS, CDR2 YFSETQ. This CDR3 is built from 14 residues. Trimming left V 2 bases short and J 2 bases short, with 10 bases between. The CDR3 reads CASSFLTAQETQYF. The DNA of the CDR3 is TGCGCCAGCAGCTTCTTGACCGCGCAAGAGACCCAGTACTTC.

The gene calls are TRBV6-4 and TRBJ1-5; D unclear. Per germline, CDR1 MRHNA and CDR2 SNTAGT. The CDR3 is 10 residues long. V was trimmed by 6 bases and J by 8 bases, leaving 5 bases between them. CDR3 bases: TGTGCCAGCAGGCGCGAGCCCCAGCATTTT. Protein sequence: CASRREPQHF.

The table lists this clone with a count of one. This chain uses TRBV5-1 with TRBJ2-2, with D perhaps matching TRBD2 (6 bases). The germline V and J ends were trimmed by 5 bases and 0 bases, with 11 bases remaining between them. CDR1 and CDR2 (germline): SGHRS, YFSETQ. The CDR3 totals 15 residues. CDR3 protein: CASRGGDSNTGELFF. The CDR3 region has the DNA TGCGCCAGCAGGGGCGGGGATTCGAACACCGGGGAGCTGTTTTTT.

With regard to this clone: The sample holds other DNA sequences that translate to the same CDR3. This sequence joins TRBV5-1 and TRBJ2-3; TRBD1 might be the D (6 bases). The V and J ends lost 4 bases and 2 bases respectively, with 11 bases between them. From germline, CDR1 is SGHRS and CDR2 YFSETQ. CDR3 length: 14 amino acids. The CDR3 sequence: CASSPGQYTDTQYF. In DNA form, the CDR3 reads TGCGCCAGCAGCCCTGGACAGTACACAGATACGCAGTATTTT.

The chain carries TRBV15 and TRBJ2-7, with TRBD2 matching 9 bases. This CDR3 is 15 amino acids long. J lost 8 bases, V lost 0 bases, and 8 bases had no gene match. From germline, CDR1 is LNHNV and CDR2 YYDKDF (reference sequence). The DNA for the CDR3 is TGTGCCACCAGCAGAGAAGAGATAGCGGGGGTGAAGCAGTACTTC. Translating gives CATSREEIAGVKQYF.

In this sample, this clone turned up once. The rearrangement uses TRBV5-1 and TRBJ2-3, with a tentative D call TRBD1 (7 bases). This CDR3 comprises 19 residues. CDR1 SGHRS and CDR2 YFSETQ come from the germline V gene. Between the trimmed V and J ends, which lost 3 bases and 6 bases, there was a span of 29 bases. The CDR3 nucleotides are TGCGCCAGCAGCTCAAGAGGACAGGTCCTATGGGGGGAGGCCGATACGCAGTATTTT. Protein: CASSSRGQVLWGEADTQYF.

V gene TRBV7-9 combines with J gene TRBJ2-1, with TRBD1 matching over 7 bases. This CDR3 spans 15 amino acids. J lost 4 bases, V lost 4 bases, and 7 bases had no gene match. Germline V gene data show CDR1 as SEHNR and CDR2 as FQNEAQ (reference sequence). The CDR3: CASSSGQLEYNEQFF. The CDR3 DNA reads TGTGCCAGCAGCTCGGGACAGCTGGAATACAATGAGCAGTTCTTC.

As DNA, the CDR3 is TGTGCCAGTAGTCTGGGGTGGCGAGAGACCCAGTACTTC. Amino acid sequence: CASSLGWRETQYF. The chain couples TRBV19 to TRBJ2-5; D gene ambiguous. CDR3 length equals 13 residues. V gave up 5 bases and J gave up 4 bases, with 11 bases separating them. From germline, CDR1 is LNHDA and CDR2 SQIVND (reference sequence). The variable domain in full, completed from reference TRBV19 and TRBJ2-5, reads DGGITQSPKYLFRKEGQNVTLSCEQNLNHDAMYWYRQDPGQGLRLIYYSQIVNDFQKGDIAEGYSVSREKKESFPLTVTSAQKNPTAFYLCASSLGWRETQYFGPGTRLLVL.

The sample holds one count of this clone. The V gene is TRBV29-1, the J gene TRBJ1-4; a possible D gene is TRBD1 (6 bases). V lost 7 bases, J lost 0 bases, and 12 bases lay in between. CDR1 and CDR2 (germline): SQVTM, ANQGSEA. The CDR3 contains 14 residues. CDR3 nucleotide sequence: TGCAGCGGAAAACAGGGAGCAACTAATGAAAAACTGTTTTTT. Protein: CSGKQGATNEKLFF.

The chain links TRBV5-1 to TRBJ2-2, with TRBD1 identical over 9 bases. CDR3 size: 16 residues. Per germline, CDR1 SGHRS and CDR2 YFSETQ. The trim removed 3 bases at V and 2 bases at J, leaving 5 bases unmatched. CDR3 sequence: CASSWRTGENTGELFF. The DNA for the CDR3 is TGCGCCAGCAGCTGGCGGACAGGGGAAAACACCGGGGAGCTGTTTTTT. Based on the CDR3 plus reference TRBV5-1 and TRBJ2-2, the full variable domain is KAGVTQTPRYLIKTRGQQVTLSCSPISGHRSVSWYQQTPGQGLQFLFEYFSETQRNKGNFPGRFSGRQFSNSRSEMNVSTLELGDSALYLCASSWRTGENTGELFFGEGSRLTVL.